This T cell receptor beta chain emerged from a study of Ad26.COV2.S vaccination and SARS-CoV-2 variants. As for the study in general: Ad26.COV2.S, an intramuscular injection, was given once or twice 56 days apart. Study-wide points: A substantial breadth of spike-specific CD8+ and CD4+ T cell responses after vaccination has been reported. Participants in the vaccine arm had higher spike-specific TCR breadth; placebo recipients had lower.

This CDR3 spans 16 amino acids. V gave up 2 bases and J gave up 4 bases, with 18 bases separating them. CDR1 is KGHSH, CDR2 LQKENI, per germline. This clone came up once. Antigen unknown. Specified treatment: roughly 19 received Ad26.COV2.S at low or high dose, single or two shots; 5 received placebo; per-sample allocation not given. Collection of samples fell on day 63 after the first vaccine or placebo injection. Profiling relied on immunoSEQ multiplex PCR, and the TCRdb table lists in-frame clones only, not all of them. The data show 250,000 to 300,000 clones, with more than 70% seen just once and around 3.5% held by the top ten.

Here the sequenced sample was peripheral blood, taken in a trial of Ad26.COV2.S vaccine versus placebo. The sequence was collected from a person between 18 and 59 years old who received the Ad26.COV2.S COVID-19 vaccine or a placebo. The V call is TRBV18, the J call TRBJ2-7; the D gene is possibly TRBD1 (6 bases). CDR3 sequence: CASSPALGGPPYEQYF. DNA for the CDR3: TGTGCCAGCTCACCAGCCCTAGGGGGACCCCCTTACGAGCAGTACTTC.